This T cell receptor beta chain emerged from a study of blood T cell repertoires in COVID-19 (dated by TCRdb to the early 2020s). Looking at the study overall: Samples covering the acute and convalescent phases of COVID-19 were provided by collaborators in the United States, Italy and Spain. The material from the prospective study consisted of cDNA or gDNA derived from T cells, B-cell-depleted T cells, or PBMCs. Deeply sampled blood TCRbeta repertoires from subjects exposed to, actively infected with, or recovered from COVID-19 were included in the dataset. A freely available public database, intended as a resource for researchers studying the immune response to SARS-CoV-2, is where the repertoires were released. Samples came from the ongoing ImmuneRACE study (first 160 participants) plus 1,254 subjects from 6 global collaborators. Sample metadata almost always included a de-identified subject ID, COVID-19 status, age in years and sex. Where available, HLA class I and class II types were taken from metadata supplied by the sample provider and were not determined by assay-based typing. Study-level results and caveats: How much clinical and demographic metadata was included differed by source and by participant, and the metadata was provided uncurated.

TCRbeta CDR3 regions were amplified from genomic DNA by means of the immunoSEQ Assay, a bias-controlled multiplex PCR. In the source study's methods: The number of nucleated cells in each sample was estimated from the amplification of reference gene primers within the assay. To quantify the absolute abundance of each unique TCRbeta CDR3 rearrangement, sequence reads were collapsed and filtered. For each sample, productive Simpson clonality was calculated as the square root of Simpson's diversity index over productive rearrangements. The clones in this table, taken by TCRdb from immuneACCESS, are in-frame only. Not every clone is retained; where verified, under half of the shortfall comes from an unresolved V gene, and the cause of the rest is unknown. D and trimming come from the DNA, and the V and J calls and clone size come from that table. This sample gives almost 70,000 clones in total; approximately 79% of them show up just once. The ten largest clones add up to approximately 45% of the sample.

Inclusive of the bounding cysteine and phenylalanine, the CDR3 is 17 residues long. The only DNA kept is the CDR3, 51 bases in frame from the first base. Trimmed from V: 3 bases; trimmed from J: 0 bases; junction bases lacking a gene match: 11. CDR1 and CDR2 (KGHSH, LQKENI) derive from the germline V gene. Comments on this clone: It has no known antigen specificity. Base-call qualities are not available, and no considerably larger clone is one nucleotide away.

Whole blood was collected in K2EDTA tubes by collaborating institutions according to the institutions' own protocols. For TCRbeta analysis, collaborators shipped samples in one of three forms: frozen whole blood, isolated PBMCs, or DNA extracted from either of those sample types. This receptor chain uses TRBV18 and TRBJ2-7, with 7 junctional bases fitting TRBD1. Sequencing was performed on peripheral blood. The TCR comes from a human donor in a cohort sampled during active COVID-19. The nucleotides are TGTGCCAGCTCACCTTCGGGACAGTCACTCAGCTCCTACGAGCAGTACTTC. This translates into CASSPSGQSLSSYEQYF.